Below are 20 T cell receptor beta chains sequenced from a single sample in a study of early T cells in non-severe SARS-CoV-2 infection. MiXCR, run by TCRdb on the 5' RACE reads, gives a single entry per CDR3 protein. The profile shows approximately 60,000 distinct CDR3 sequences, over 9.5% of them singletons. The sample consisted of whole blood. These receptors were collected from an adult who was a healthcare worker with PCR-confirmed SARS-CoV-2 infection or an uninfected control (not recorded which).

Many counts were recorded for this clonotype. Here the CDR3 reads CASSITQGTGELFF. CDR3 DNA: TGTGCCAGTAGTATAACCCAGGGGACCGGGGAGCTGTTTTTT. This rearrangement joins TRBV19 to TRBJ2-2; D is possibly TRBD1 (6 bases). Germline V lookup: CDR1 LNHDA, CDR2 SQIVND (reference sequence). This CDR3 has 14 amino acids. The germline V and J ends were trimmed by 2 bases and 5 bases, with 9 bases remaining between them. Using reference TRBV19 and TRBJ2-2 for the parts outside the CDR3, the full variable domain is DGGITQSPKYLFRKEGQNVTLSCEQNLNHDAMYWYRQDPGQGLRLIYYSQIVNDFQKGDIAEGYSVSREKKESFPLTVTSAQKNPTAFYLCASSITQGTGELFFGEGSRLTVL.

This clonotype was recorded at least ten times. The CDR3 bases are TGTGCCAGCAGCTTAGCCCCTAGCGGGAGGGCCTCCTACAATGAGCAGTTCTTC. It specifies CASSLAPSGRASYNEQFF. The chain uses TRBV11-2 and TRBJ2-1; TRBD2 matches 12 bases. This CDR3 is built from 18 residues. Germline V CDR1 and CDR2: SGHAT, FQNNGV. The V gene end was trimmed by 1 base and the J gene end by 0 bases; junction bases not matched to a gene: 4.

This clonotype was seen more than once but under ten times. The chain links TRBV9 to TRBJ2-1, with 7 bases identical to TRBD1. The germline CDR1 and CDR2 sequences are SGDLS and YYNGEE. Trimming removed 0 bases from V and 4 bases from J; junction bases left unmatched: 4. CDR3 length equals 15 residues. The CDR3 DNA sequence: TGTGCCAGCAGCGTAGGGGACAGCTTATACAATGAGCAGTTCTTC. Residues: CASSVGDSLYNEQFF. The complete variable domain, with remaining parts taken from reference TRBV9 and TRBJ2-1, reads DSGVTQTPKHLITATGQRVTLRCSPRSGDLSVYWYQQSLDQGLQFLIQYYNGEERAKGNILERFSAQQFPDLHSELNLSSLELGDSALYFCASSVGDSLYNEQFFGPGTRLTVL.

This clonotype was seen ten or more times. This chain connects TRBV20-1 to TRBJ2-5; 14 nucleotides line up with TRBD2. Germline CDR1 is DFQATT and CDR2 is SNEGSKA (reference sequence). V lost 1 base, J lost 3 bases, and 7 bases stayed unmatched. There are 17 residues in the CDR3. The CDR3: CSARAPGTSGRKETQYF. The CDR3 nucleotides read TGCAGTGCTAGAGCCCCAGGGACTAGCGGGAGAAAAGAGACCCAGTACTTC.

This clonotype has a handful of counts. The chain has TRBV11-3 and TRBJ2-5, with D tentatively TRBD1 (6 bases). In germline, CDR1 is SGHNT, CDR2 YENEEA. CDR3 length: 16 residues. Between the trimmed V and J ends, which lost 4 bases and 2 bases, there was a span of 17 bases. The DNA of the CDR3 is TGTGCCAGCAGCTACGCCCCCACGGACAGACAAGAGACCCAGTACTTC. This translates into CASSYAPTDRQETQYF.

In this sample, this clonotype turned up many times. The J gene is TRBJ2-3, the V gene TRBV7-2; 8 bases match TRBD2. The germline V gene encodes CDR1 SGHTA and CDR2 FQGNSA. The CDR3 runs 14 residues. After removal of 2 bases from V and 3 bases from J, the junction contained 1 base not matched to a gene. The CDR3 here is CASSLTGGTDTQYF. CDR3 bases: TGTGCCAGCAGCTTAACGGGGGGGACAGATACGCAGTATTTT.

This clonotype was counted many times. The chain links TRBV12-3 or TRBV12-4 to TRBJ2-1; D unresolved. V lost 6 bases and J 0 bases, leaving 21 bases between the germline ends. This CDR3 has 18 amino acids. The CDR3 reads CASSLRQVRLSSYNEQFF. CDR3 nucleotides: TGTGCCAGCAGCCTTCGCCAGGTTCGGTTGAGCTCCTACAATGAGCAGTTCTTC.

This clonotype was seen more than once but under ten times. The V call is TRBV4-1, the J call TRBJ1-1; 7 bases are a match to TRBD1. Germline CDR1 MGHRA, CDR2 YSYEKL. CDR3 length: 13 amino acids. The junction had 4 bases not matched to a gene; V was cut back by 5 bases and J by 4 bases. The CDR3 here is CASSGDRATEAFF. In DNA form, the CDR3 reads TGCGCCAGCAGCGGTGACAGGGCCACTGAAGCTTTCTTT.

This clonotype was detected ten times or more. The J gene is TRBJ2-6, the V gene TRBV30, with 8 bases matching TRBD2. The CDR3 totals 15 residues. Germline CDR1 GTSNPN, CDR2 SVGIG (reference sequence). The V gene end was trimmed by 3 bases and the J gene end by 3 bases; junction bases not matched to a gene: 4. The DNA of the CDR3 is TGTGCCTGGAGAGGGCTAGCGGGTGGGGCCAACGTCCTGACTTTC. This translates into CAWRGLAGGANVLTF.

This chain joins TRBV24-1 and TRBJ1-2; unclear D gene. The CDR3 consists of 13 residues. V was trimmed by 6 bases and J by 6 bases, leaving 13 bases between them. Germline V lookup: CDR1 KGHDR, CDR2 SFDVKD. This CDR3 is CATSPRKGHGYTF. The CDR3 DNA is TGTGCCACCAGTCCCCGGAAGGGCCATGGCTACACCTTC.

Ten or more counts support this clonotype. V and J are TRBV4-1 and TRBJ2-3, with D possibly TRBD2 on 5 matching bases. Germline V gene sequence: CDR1 MGHRA, CDR2 YSYEKL. V lost 4 bases and J lost 2, with 16 bases in between. CDR3 length equals 16 residues. The CDR3 sequence: CASSPARSRATDTQYF. CDR3 in DNA: TGCGCCAGCAGCCCCGCACGATCGAGGGCCACAGATACGCAGTATTTT.

The sample holds many counts of this clonotype. The chain recombines TRBV3-1 with TRBJ2-7; D possibly corresponds to TRBD2 (6 bases). This CDR3 comprises 13 residues. Germline values: CDR1 LGHDT, CDR2 YNNKEL (reference sequence). Trimming took 4 bases from V and 5 from J, leaving 12 bases between them. CDR3 sequence reads: CASSLRGIDEQYF. The CDR3 region has the DNA TGTGCCAGCAGCCTCCGGGGGATCGACGAGCAGTACTTC.

This clonotype was counted only a few times. V gene TRBV4-1 combines with J gene TRBJ2-7; 7 nucleotides align to TRBD1. CDR1 and CDR2 (germline): MGHRA, YSYEKL. Trimming at V came to 2 bases and at J to 5 bases, leaving 0 bases not matched to a gene. The CDR3 is 12 amino acids. The CDR3 reads CASSQTGDEQYF. The DNA of the CDR3 is TGCGCCAGCAGCCAAACAGGGGACGAGCAGTACTTC.

The table lists this clonotype with many counts. The chain uses TRBV27 and TRBJ1-5; D gene ambiguous. This CDR3 is 17 amino acids long. Germline V CDR1 and CDR2: MNHEY, SMNVEV (reference sequence). V dropped 1 base and J dropped 2 bases, with 15 bases sitting between them. The CDR3 region has the DNA TGTGCCAGCAGTTTATTCCCCCCCACAAACGGCAATCAGCCCCAGCATTTT. Its protein product is CASSLFPPTNGNQPQHF.

This clonotype showed up just a few times. This chain joins TRBV30 and TRBJ1-2; D remains unclear. The germline V gene has CDR1 GTSNPN and CDR2 SVGIG (reference sequence). V was clipped by 3 bases and J by 8 bases, with 19 bases between them. This CDR3 is 14 amino acids long. The CDR3 DNA sequence: TGTGCCTGGAGCGAAAGTCGAGGCCAGAGCGGCTACACCTTC. It encodes CAWSESRGQSGYTF. Based on the CDR3 plus reference TRBV30 and TRBJ1-2, the full variable domain is SQTIHQWPATLVQPVGSPLSLECTVEGTSNPNLYWYRQAAGRGLQLLFYSVGIGQISSEVPQNLSASRPQDRQFILSSKKLLLSDSGFYLCAWSESRGQSGYTFGSGTRLTVV.

This clonotype was found many times. CDR3 DNA sequence: TGTGCCAGCAGCTTAGCACAGATCACAGATACGCAGTATTTT. It codes for CASSLAQITDTQYF. V gene TRBV7-6 combines with J gene TRBJ2-3; D uncertain. V lost 0 bases and J lost 2, with 6 bases in between. CDR1 and CDR2 (germline): SGHVS, FNYEAQ. CDR3 length: 14 residues. Together with reference TRBV7-6 and TRBJ2-3, the CDR3 gives the full variable domain: GAGVSQSPRYKVTKRGQDVALRCDPISGHVSLYWYRQALGQGPEFLTYFNYEAQQDKSGLPNDRFSAERPEGSISTLTIQRTEQRDSAMYRCASSLAQITDTQYFGPGTRLTVL.

This clonotype was detected ten times or more. The rearrangement links TRBV20-1 to TRBJ2-1; 9 bases align to TRBD2. The CDR3 is made up of 16 amino acids. The J segment lost 4 bases and the V segment lost 1 base, leaving 8 bases of the junction unmatched. The V gene's germline CDR1 is DFQATT and CDR2 SNEGSKA (reference sequence). This chain's CDR3 is CSARGGGAREYNEQFF. DNA of the CDR3: TGCAGTGCTAGAGGCGGGGGGGCCCGGGAGTACAATGAGCAGTTCTTC.

The chain joins TRBV9 to TRBJ1-5; D uncertain. Between the trimmed V and J ends, which lost 1 base and 3 bases, there was a span of 5 bases. This CDR3 comprises 13 residues. From germline, CDR1 is SGDLS and CDR2 YYNGEE. The CDR3 nucleotides are TGTGCCAGCAGCGTACTAGCCAATCAGCCCCAGCATTTT. It specifies CASSVLANQPQHF.

This chain uses TRBV28 with TRBJ1-1; D gene ambiguous. The CDR3 has 12 amino acids. Germline CDR1 MDHEN, CDR2 SYDVKM. The germline V and J ends were trimmed by 6 bases and 8 bases, with 13 bases remaining between them. The DNA for the CDR3 is TGTGCCAGCAGCGCCGGGCCGGGGGAAGCTTTCTTT. This translates into CASSAGPGEAFF.

J is TRBJ2-7 and V is TRBV5-1; no clear D gene. This CDR3 has 15 residues. Trimming pared 4 bases from V and 3 bases from J, leaving 17 bases between. Germline loops: CDR1 SGHRS, CDR2 YFSETQ. CDR3 DNA: TGCGCCAGCAGCCTTGGGCTGGACGGTTACTACGAGCAGTACTTC. Protein product: CASSLGLDGYYEQYF.